This T cell receptor (beta chain) emerged from a study of T cell repertoires in cytomegalovirus infection. Overall study context: The authors relied on CMV epitopes, both recently identified HLA-C-restricted and well-studied HLA-B-restricted. The public TCR beta signatures pointed to both CMV infection and matching HLA type.

Each CDR3 protein gets one entry after TCRdb re-called the reads with MiXCR. Of approximately 730,000 distinct CDR3 sequences in the sample, around 30% were seen once. This CDR3 comprises 15 residues. J gave up 3 bases and V 0 bases, and 2 bases lay outside the gene matches. Germline values: CDR1 MNHEY, CDR2 SVGAGI. On this clonotype itself: Its antigen is currently unknown.

The genes are TRBV6-5 and TRBJ2-7, with 10 bases that match TRBD2. The sequencing used cultured PBMCs, collected from culture after CMV antigen stimulation. The source is a human donor in good health (CMV status not recorded). Some clones in this sample may be carry-over from other donors' samples. The CDR3: CASSYSPSGSYEQYF. The CDR3 coding sequence is TGTGCCAGCAGTTACTCCCCTAGCGGGAGCTACGAGCAGTACTTC.